This entry concerns a single TCR beta chain. When the RNA was reverse transcribed, random hexamers were used with an input of roughly 0.5 to 1 ug. One entry per CDR3 protein results from TCRdb running MiXCR on the immunoSEQ multiplex PCR reads. Of about 300,000 distinct CDR3 sequences detected, 89% appear once; the ten largest clones hold more than 0.15%. This entry comes from a study of CD8 T cells in Susac syndrome. V trimming: 5 bases; J trimming: 1 base; junction bases outside the gene matches: 13. CDR3 length equals 17 residues. In germline, CDR1 is SGHVS, CDR2 FQNEAQ. Material for sequencing was CD8+ T cells from PBMCs. The J gene is TRBJ2-7, the V gene TRBV7-8; 8 bases map to TRBD2. This sequence was found in a human donor with multiple sclerosis. CDR3 amino acids: CASSPGVAGGESYEQYF. DNA for the CDR3: TGTGCCAGCAGCCCCGGAGTCGCGGGGGGCGAATCCTACGAGCAGTACTTC. Variable domain in full (rest from reference TRBV7-8 and TRBJ2-7): GAGVSQSPRYKVAKRGQDVALRCDPISGHVSLFWYQQALGQGPEFLTYFQNEAQLDKSGLPSDRFFAERPEGSVSTLKIQRTQQEDSAVYLCASSPGVAGGESYEQYFGPGTRLTVT.